This T cell receptor (beta chain) originates from a study of T cell responses to AZD1222 COVID-19 vaccine. Findings and limits, study-wide: Scientists sampled the repertoires only once the peak T cell response had passed. Elevations in Spike-specific TCR breadth and depth followed administration of two AZD1222 doses. Baseline seropositives among AZD1222 recipients totaled only six or seven. Nearly half of spike-specific TCRs reportedly target unmutated variant regions.

Some clones are missing from TCRdb's copy, which holds only in-frame ones; the method was immunoSEQ multiplex PCR. The sample contains 90,000 to 120,000 clones, approximately 88% of which appear only once. The CDR3 is 15 amino acids. V shed 5 bases, J shed 2 bases, and the junction held 6 bases outside the gene matches. CDR1 is SEHNR and CDR2 is FQNEAQ in the germline V gene (reference sequence). Concerning this clone: Its specificity is not known.

The TCR sequence derives from an adult in good health. The source material was peripheral blood, sampled on day 0 of AZD1222 vaccination. The chain couples TRBV7-9 to TRBJ2-7; 10 nucleotides match TRBD2. CDR3 region: CASSLRTSGAYEQYF. The CDR3 nucleotides are TGTGCCAGCAGCCTCCGGACTAGCGGTGCCTACGAGCAGTACTTC.